This TCR beta chain emerged from a study of blood T cell repertoires in COVID-19. Study at large: Material from acute and convalescent COVID-19 was sourced from the United States, Italy and Spain. Sample material is recorded as cDNA or gDNA derived from T cells, B-cell-depleted T cells, or PBMCs.

In the original workflow: Amplified reference gene primers provided the basis for estimating nucleated cell counts. Generated by immunoSEQ multiplex PCR, the TCRdb table keeps only in-frame clones and is missing some. V, J and clone size were drawn from that table, and D and trimming were deduced from the DNA. The sample carries 200,000 to 300,000 clones, about four fifths recorded once. Germline loops: CDR1 SGHNT, CDR2 YENEEA. The CDR3 length is 14 residues. J gave up 6 bases and V 5 bases, and 5 bases lay outside the gene matches. The TCR comes from an elderly woman with acute or convalescent COVID-19. What was sequenced was peripheral blood. The rearrangement joins TRBV11-3 to TRBJ2-1; 9 nucleotides match TRBD2. Here the CDR3 reads CASSPGRGGNEQFF. CDR3 in DNA: TGTGCCAGCAGCCCCGGGCGGGGGGGCAATGAGCAGTTCTTC. Filled out from reference TRBV11-3 and TRBJ2-1, the complete variable domain reads EAGVVQSPRYKIIEKKQPVAFWCNPISGHNTLYWYLQNLGQGPELLIRYENEEAVDDSQLPKDRFSAERLKGVDSTLKIQPAELGDSAVYLCASSPGRGGNEQFFGPGTRLTVL.